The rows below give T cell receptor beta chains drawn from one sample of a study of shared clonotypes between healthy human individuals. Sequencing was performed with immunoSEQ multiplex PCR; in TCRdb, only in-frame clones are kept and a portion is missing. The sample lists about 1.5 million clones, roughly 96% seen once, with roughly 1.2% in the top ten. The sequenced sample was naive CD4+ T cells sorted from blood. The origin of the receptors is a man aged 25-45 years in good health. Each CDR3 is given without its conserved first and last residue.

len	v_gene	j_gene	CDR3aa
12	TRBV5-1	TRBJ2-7	ASSLGAGGYEQY
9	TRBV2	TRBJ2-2	ASSVTGELF
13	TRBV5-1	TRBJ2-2	ASSLDGPRTGELF
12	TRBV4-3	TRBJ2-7	ASSQVRGGGEQY
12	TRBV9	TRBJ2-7	ASSVGPLSYEQY
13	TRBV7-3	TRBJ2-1	ASSSSRASLNEQF
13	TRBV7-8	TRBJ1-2	ASSFSRTAFYGYT
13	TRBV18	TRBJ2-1	ASSPLAGANNEQF
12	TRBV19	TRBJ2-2	ASSKGQADDLTL
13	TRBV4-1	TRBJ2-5	ASSQGLAGQETQY
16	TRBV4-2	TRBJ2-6	ASSQEGGPAGGANVLT
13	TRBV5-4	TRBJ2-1	ASSLGERKSTEQF
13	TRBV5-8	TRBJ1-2	ASSFRDRLPSGYT
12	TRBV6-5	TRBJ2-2	ASSAGGNTGELF
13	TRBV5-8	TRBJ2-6	AIRLRGSGANVLT
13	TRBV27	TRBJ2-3	ASSRLAGARGTQY
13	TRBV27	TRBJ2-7	ASSSRAFLSYEQY
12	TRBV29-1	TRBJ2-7	SVATLYSSYEQY
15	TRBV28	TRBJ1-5	ASSFPPPENSNQPQH
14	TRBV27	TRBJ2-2	ASSPWAGLNTGELF
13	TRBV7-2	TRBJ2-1	ASSFLAELYNEQF
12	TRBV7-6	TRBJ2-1	ASSLITGVGEQF
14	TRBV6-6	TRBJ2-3	ASSWLGDPSTDTQY
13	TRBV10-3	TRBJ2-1	AISGLAVGNNEQF
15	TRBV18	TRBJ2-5	ASSKSLHIPNQETQY
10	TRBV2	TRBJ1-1	ASSEFGAEAF
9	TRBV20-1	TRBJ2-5	SARLTETQY
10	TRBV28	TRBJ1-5	ASSLGYQPQH
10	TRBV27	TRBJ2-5	ASSPNRRAQY
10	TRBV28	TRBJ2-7	ASSLQGIEQY
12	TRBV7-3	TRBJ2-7	ASSLTRDSYEQY
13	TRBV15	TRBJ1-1	ATSRAGSFGSEAF
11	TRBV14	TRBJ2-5	ASRQQGAGTQY
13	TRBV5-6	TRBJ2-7	ASSQGVGEASEQY
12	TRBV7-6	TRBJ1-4	ASSFRGGNEKLF
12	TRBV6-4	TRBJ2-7	ASRRTSGSYEQY